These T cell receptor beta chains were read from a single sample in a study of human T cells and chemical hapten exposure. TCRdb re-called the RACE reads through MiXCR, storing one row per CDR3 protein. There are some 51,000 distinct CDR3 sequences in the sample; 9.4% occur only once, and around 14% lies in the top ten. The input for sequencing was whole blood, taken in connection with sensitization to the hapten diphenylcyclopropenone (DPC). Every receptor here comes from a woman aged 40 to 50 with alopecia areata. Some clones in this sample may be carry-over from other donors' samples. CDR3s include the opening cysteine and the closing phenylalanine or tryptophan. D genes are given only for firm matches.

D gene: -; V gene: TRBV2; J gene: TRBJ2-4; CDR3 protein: CASGGVFENIQYF
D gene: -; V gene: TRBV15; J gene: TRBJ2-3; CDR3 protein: CATSRDGRAGFGDTQYF
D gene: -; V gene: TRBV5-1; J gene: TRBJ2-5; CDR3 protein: CASSSDRAYQETQYF
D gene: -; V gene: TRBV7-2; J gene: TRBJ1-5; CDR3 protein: CASSTVSNQPQHF
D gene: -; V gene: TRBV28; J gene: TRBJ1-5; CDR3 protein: CASSLTGNPGQPQHF
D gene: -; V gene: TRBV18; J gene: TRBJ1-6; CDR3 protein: CASSPDRKNSPLHF
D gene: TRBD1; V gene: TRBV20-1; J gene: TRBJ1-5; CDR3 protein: CSARDQEQGNQPQHF
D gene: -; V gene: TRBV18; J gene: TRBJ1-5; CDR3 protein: CASSPNKEQVGQPQHF
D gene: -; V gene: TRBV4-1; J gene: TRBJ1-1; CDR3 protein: CASSQDFGSNTEAFF
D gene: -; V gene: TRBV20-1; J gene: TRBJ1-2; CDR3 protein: CSAPVRGSRGYTF
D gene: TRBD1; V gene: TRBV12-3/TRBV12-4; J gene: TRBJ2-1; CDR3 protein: CASGPSLGQGSGEQFF
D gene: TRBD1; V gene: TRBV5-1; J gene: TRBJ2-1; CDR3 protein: CASRDGGQDSYNEQFF
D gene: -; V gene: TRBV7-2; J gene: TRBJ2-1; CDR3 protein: CASSLDPGGVPNEQFF
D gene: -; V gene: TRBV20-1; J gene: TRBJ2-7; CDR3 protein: CSARGPGPREEQYF
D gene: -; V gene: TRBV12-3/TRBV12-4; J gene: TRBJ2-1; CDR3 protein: CASSSTLGTPSYNEQFF
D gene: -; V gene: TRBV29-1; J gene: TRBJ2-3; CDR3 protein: CSVVTSADTQYF
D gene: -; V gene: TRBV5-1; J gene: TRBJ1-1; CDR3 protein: CASSFFKDRQNTEAFF